This passage covers 25 T cell receptor beta chains from one sample sequenced in a study of T cells in Graves' hyperthyroidism and ophthalmopathy. TCR beta CDR3 regions were amplified from RNA. HTBI primers were used for first-round RT-PCR of the TCR CDR3. A single record per CDR3 protein comes from TCRdb applying MiXCR to the multiplex PCR reads. This sample yields a few hundred thousand distinct CDR3 sequences, of which roughly 18% are seen a single time; roughly 44% belongs to the top ten. Sequenced material: blood. These receptors were obtained from a middle-aged man with Graves' hyperthyroidism.

This clonotype showed up just once. V and J are TRBV2 and TRBJ2-7; unclear D gene. Per germline, CDR1 SNHLY and CDR2 FYNNEI. The V end lost 8 bases, the J end lost 0 bases, and 8 bases lay between the germline ends. There are 12 residues in the CDR3. In DNA form, the CDR3 reads TGTGCCAGCCGCCGAAGCTCCTACGAGCAGTACTTC. It codes for CASRRSSYEQYF.

This clonotype was detected ten times or more. V is TRBV7-9 and J is TRBJ1-2; unclear D gene. This CDR3 contains 12 residues. Germline CDR1 reads SEHNR; CDR2 reads FQNEAQ (reference sequence). Trimming cost V 3 bases and J 8 bases, with 10 bases left between them. The CDR3 DNA sequence: TGTGCCAGCAGCTTGGATTCCAGAGGCTACACCTTC. Translating gives CASSLDSRGYTF.

This clonotype was observed at least ten times. The gene calls are TRBV5-1 and TRBJ2-3; 8 nucleotides line up with TRBD1. Unmatched junction bases numbered 3, after V lost 4 bases and J lost 2 bases. Germline loops: CDR1 SGHRS, CDR2 YFSETQ. This CDR3 comprises 14 residues. CDR3 residues: CASSGQGATDTQYF. The CDR3 DNA follows: TGCGCCAGCAGCGGACAGGGCGCCACAGATACGCAGTATTTT. Filled out from reference TRBV5-1 and TRBJ2-3, the complete variable domain reads KAGVTQTPRYLIKTRGQQVTLSCSPISGHRSVSWYQQTPGQGLQFLFEYFSETQRNKGNFPGRFSGRQFSNSRSEMNVSTLELGDSALYLCASSGQGATDTQYFGPGTRLTVL.

In this sample, this clonotype turned up many times. The chain has TRBV12-3 or TRBV12-4 and TRBJ1-1; the match to TRBD1 covers 7 bases. The CDR3 contains 14 residues. After removal of 5 bases from V and 5 bases from J, the junction contained 8 bases not matched to a gene. As DNA, the CDR3 is TGTGCCAGCAGTACGACAGGGTTGGAGACTGAAGCTTTCTTT. Protein sequence: CASSTTGLETEAFF.

The chain recombines TRBV5-1 with TRBJ2-2; D not resolved. Deletions cut 4 bases from V and 5 bases from J, with 9 bases between. The germline gives CDR1 SGHRS, CDR2 YFSETQ. The CDR3 is 13 residues long. CDR3 coding DNA: TGCGCCAGCAGCGCGCGGAATACCGGGGAGCTGTTTTTT. Translation: CASSARNTGELFF.

This clonotype appeared many times. The J gene is TRBJ2-5, the V gene TRBV20-1; 7 bases fit TRBD2. The junction had 14 bases not matched to a gene; V was cut back by 5 bases and J by 5 bases. The CDR3 consists of 15 residues. Germline V lookup: CDR1 DFQATT, CDR2 SNEGSKA (reference sequence). Here the CDR3 reads CSAQRLGLREETQYF. Written as DNA, the CDR3 is TGCAGTGCTCAACGCCTGGGACTACGGGAGGAGACCCAGTACTTC.

This clonotype was observed at least ten times. This chain joins TRBV5-1 and TRBJ1-2; D is perhaps TRBD1 (6 bases). The CDR3 sequence is 14 residues long. Trimming removed 0 bases at V and 6 bases at J, with 12 bases between. Germline CDR1 and CDR2: SGHRS and YFSETQ. CDR3 protein: CASSLAQGNDGYTF. CDR3 sequence (DNA): TGCGCCAGCAGCTTGGCCCAGGGGAACGATGGCTACACCTTC.

This clonotype was counted only a few times. The rearrangement links TRBV29-1 to TRBJ2-3; the match to TRBD2 covers 7 bases. V trimming: 3 bases; J trimming: 3 bases; junction bases outside the gene matches: 6. The length of the CDR3 is 14 residues. Germline V gives CDR1 SQVTM, CDR2 ANQGSEA. CDR3: CSVDGGGGTDTQYF. The CDR3 region has the DNA TGCAGCGTTGATGGGGGGGGGGGGACAGATACGCAGTATTTT.

Notes on this clonotype: A read error may be the cause here, since a much bigger clone is one base away. The gene calls are TRBV27 and TRBJ2-7; D assignment may be TRBD1 or TRBD2 (5 bases each). In germline, CDR1 is MNHEY, CDR2 SMNVEV (reference sequence). The CDR3 contains 13 residues. As DNA, the CDR3 is TGTGCCAGCAGCAGGGACGGATCCTACGGGCAGTACTTC. Its protein product is CASSRDGSYGQYF.

At least ten counts were recorded for this clonotype. The gene calls are TRBV2 and TRBJ1-1, with D unclear. This CDR3 comprises 16 residues. From germline, CDR1 is SNHLY and CDR2 FYNNEI. Trimming left V 0 bases short and J 0 bases short, with 11 bases between. CDR3 coding DNA: TGTGCCAGCAGTGAAGCGGGGATCCAAATGAACACTGAAGCTTTCTTT. Encoded protein: CASSEAGIQMNTEAFF. The entire variable domain, with the rest obtained from reference TRBV2 and TRBJ1-1, is as follows: EPEVTQTPSHQVTQMGQEVILRCVPISNHLYFYWYRQILGQKVEFLVSFYNNEISEKSEIFDDQFSVERPDGSNFTLKIRSTKLEDSAMYFCASSEAGIQMNTEAFFGQGTRLTVV.

This clonotype was observed many times. V usage is TRBV20-1 and J usage is TRBJ2-3; possible D gene TRBD1, 6 bases. The CDR3 spans 17 residues. The V and J ends lost 4 bases and 0 bases respectively, with 20 bases between them. Germline V lookup: CDR1 DFQATT, CDR2 SNEGSKA (reference sequence). The DNA for the CDR3 is TGCAGTGCTAAAACAAATTGGGGGACAAAAAGCACAGATACGCAGTATTTT. It encodes CSAKTNWGTKSTDTQYF.

This clonotype was seen ten or more times. The chain combines TRBV4-3 with TRBJ1-1, with D uncertain. The germline V gene has CDR1 LGHNA and CDR2 YSLEER. The CDR3 sequence is 16 residues long. Trimming left V 2 bases short and J 4 bases short, with 17 bases between. The CDR3: CASSQHSYPGRTEAFF. CDR3 bases: TGCGCCAGCAGCCAACACAGCTATCCGGGCCGCACTGAAGCTTTCTTT.

V gene TRBV7-6 combines with J gene TRBJ1-1; D is uncertain. Germline CDR1 is SGHVS and CDR2 is FNYEAQ. This CDR3 has 15 amino acids. The ends were cut back, 0 bases at V and 3 bases at J, with 11 bases in the middle. The CDR3 here is CASSLAPGVDTEAFF. In DNA form, the CDR3 reads TGTGCCAGCAGCTTAGCTCCGGGAGTTGACACTGAAGCTTTCTTT.

V gene TRBV28 combines with J gene TRBJ1-6; 8 nucleotides align to TRBD1. V shed 5 bases, J shed 15 bases, and the junction held 12 bases outside the gene matches. Per germline, CDR1 MDHEN and CDR2 SYDVKM. The CDR3 totals 14 residues. In nucleotides, the CDR3 is TGTGCCAGCAGTCCCCCGGGACAGGTTACACTCCTCCACTTT. It yields the protein CASSPPGQVTLLHF.

There are many counts of this clonotype. The chain recombines TRBV20-1 with TRBJ2-3, with 11 bases identical to TRBD2. V lost 5 bases, J lost 4 bases, and 8 bases stayed unmatched. Germline lookup yields CDR1 DFQATT and CDR2 SNEGSKA (reference sequence). CDR3 length equals 15 residues. CDR3 bases: TGCAGTGCTTTTCCACTACTAGCGGGGGCAGATACGCAGTATTTT. Translated: CSAFPLLAGADTQYF.

At least ten counts were recorded for this clonotype. The chain carries TRBV7-9 and TRBJ1-5; the D is unclear. The CDR3 is made up of 16 amino acids. CDR1 and CDR2 (germline): SEHNR, FQNEAQ (reference sequence). The V end was cut by 5 bases, the J end by 1 base, with 15 bases between. The chain's CDR3 is CASSPSSGLSNQPQHF. In DNA, the CDR3 is TGTGCCAGCAGCCCATCGTCGGGGTTGAGCAATCAGCCCCAGCATTTT. Based on the CDR3 plus reference TRBV7-9 and TRBJ1-5, the full variable domain is DTGVSQNPRHKITKRGQNVTFRCDPISEHNRLYWYRQTLGQGPEFLTYFQNEAQLEKSRLLSDRFSAERPKGSFSTLEIQRTEQGDSAMYLCASSPSSGLSNQPQHFGDGTRLSIL.

This clonotype was observed at least ten times. This chain joins TRBV6-2 or TRBV6-3 and TRBJ2-7, with 13 bases aligning to TRBD2. Per the germline V gene, CDR1 is MNHEY and CDR2 is SVGEGT. The CDR3 is 18 amino acids. With 6 bases clipped from V and 0 bases from J, the junction kept 11 bases outside the gene matches. The CDR3 DNA reads as TGTGCCAGCAGACCAAGGACTAGCGGGGGCCTTATCTCCTACGAGCAGTACTTC. As protein: CASRPRTSGGLISYEQYF.

This clonotype was counted at least ten times. The CDR3 bases are TGTGCCAGCACCCGGGACAGGGGCAATGAGCAGTTCTTC. Its protein product is CASTRDRGNEQFF. This chain joins TRBV28 and TRBJ2-1, with 10 bases that match TRBD1. The trim removed 7 bases at V and 6 bases at J, leaving 3 bases unmatched. This CDR3 region has 13 residues. CDR1 is MDHEN, CDR2 SYDVKM, per germline.

In this sample, this clonotype turned up many times. This chain uses TRBV28 with TRBJ1-4; maybe TRBD1 (5 bases). With 6 bases removed from V and 0 bases from J, the gap between germline ends came to 11 bases. Germline V gene data show CDR1 as MDHEN and CDR2 as SYDVKM. This CDR3 contains 15 residues. DNA of the CDR3: TGTGCCAGCAGCATATCAGGGCCAACTAATGAAAAACTGTTTTTT. As protein: CASSISGPTNEKLFF.

The rearrangement joins TRBV11-3 to TRBJ2-2; no firm D call. Germline CDR1 is SGHNT and CDR2 is YENEEA. Trimming pared 1 base from V and 1 base from J, leaving 10 bases between. CDR3 length: 16 residues. The CDR3 protein is CASSLVSPENTGELFF. The CDR3 nucleotides are TGTGCCAGCAGCTTAGTTTCCCCGGAGAACACCGGGGAGCTGTTTTTT.

There are a few counts of this clonotype. The V gene is TRBV5-4, the J gene TRBJ1-1; D is perhaps TRBD1 (5 bases). The germline CDR1 and CDR2 sequences are SGHNT and YYREEE (reference sequence). The CDR3 totals 14 residues. Between the trimmed V and J ends, which lost 2 bases and 3 bases, there was a span of 11 bases. The CDR3 loop is CASSFGAHDTEAFF. The CDR3 DNA reads TGTGCCAGCAGCTTCGGGGCGCACGACACTGAAGCTTTCTTT.

This clonotype appeared many times. The chain combines TRBV11-2 with TRBJ1-6; a weak D match, TRBD1 (5 bases). The CDR3 is made up of 14 amino acids. Germline CDR1 is SGHAT and CDR2 is FQNNGV. V was pared by 3 bases and J by 5 bases, with 8 bases between. CDR3 region: CASSFRGNNSPLHF. CDR3 DNA sequence: TGTGCCAGCAGCTTCCGGGGGAATAATTCACCCCTCCACTTT.

This clonotype appeared many times. This CDR3 is CASSDTPQGYQPQHF. The CDR3 DNA sequence: TGTGCCAGCAGTGATACCCCCCAGGGGTATCAGCCCCAGCATTTT. The chain joins TRBV6-1 to TRBJ1-5; D is perhaps TRBD1 (6 bases). V shed 3 bases and J shed 5 bases, with 14 bases lying between them. The germline V gene has CDR1 MNHNS and CDR2 SASEGT. The CDR3 runs 15 residues.

This clonotype was counted many times. This sequence joins TRBV7-8 and TRBJ2-5; 12 bases line up with TRBD2. Per the germline V gene, CDR1 is SGHVS and CDR2 is FQNEAQ. V was clipped by 5 bases and J by 5 bases; unmatched bases: 9. The CDR3 sequence is 16 residues long. The CDR3 coding sequence is TGTGCCAGCAGCATCCGGACTAGCGGGGCAGGGGAGACCCAGTACTTC. Translated, it gives CASSIRTSGAGETQYF.

V and J are TRBV19 and TRBJ1-1; D is undetermined. This CDR3 has 13 amino acids. Germline CDR1 and CDR2: LNHDA and SQIVND (reference sequence). Trimming stripped 8 bases from V and 2 bases from J, with 12 bases between. CDR3 sequence: CASLSGHNTEAFF. The CDR3 nucleotides are TGTGCCAGTTTATCAGGCCACAACACTGAAGCTTTCTTT. Full variable domain (remainder filled in from reference TRBV19 and TRBJ1-1): DGGITQSPKYLFRKEGQNVTLSCEQNLNHDAMYWYRQDPGQGLRLIYYSQIVNDFQKGDIAEGYSVSREKKESFPLTVTSAQKNPTAFYLCASLSGHNTEAFFGQGTRLTVV.